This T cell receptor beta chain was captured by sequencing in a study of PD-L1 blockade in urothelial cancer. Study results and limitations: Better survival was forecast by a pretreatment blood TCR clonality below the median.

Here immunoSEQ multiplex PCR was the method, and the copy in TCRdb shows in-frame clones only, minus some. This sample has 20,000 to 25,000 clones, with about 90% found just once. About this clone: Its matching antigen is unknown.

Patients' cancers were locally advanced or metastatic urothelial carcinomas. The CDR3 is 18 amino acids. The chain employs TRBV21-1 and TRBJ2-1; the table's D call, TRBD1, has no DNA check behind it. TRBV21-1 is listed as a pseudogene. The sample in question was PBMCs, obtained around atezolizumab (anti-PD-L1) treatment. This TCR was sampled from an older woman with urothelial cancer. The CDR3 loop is CASSKLNRGREGEDEQFF. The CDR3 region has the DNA TGTGCCAGCAGCAAACTTAACAGGGGGCGTGAGGGTGAGGATGAGCAGTTCTTC.